This TCR beta chain stems from a study of shared clonotypes between healthy human individuals (TCRdb year 2020). In terms of the full investigation: A few men and a couple of women, aged 18 to 49 years, made up the cohort. For each donor, CD4 naive and CD4 memory were each run on three plates, CD8 naive on two plates, and CD8 memory on one plate. The study deeply sequenced blood TCR repertoires of about 5 healthy adults to estimate repertoire size and the extent of clonotype sharing between individuals. Each donor's leukapheresis produced roughly between roughly 0.94 and 9.5 billion PBMCs. Libraries were prepared and TCR repertoires were sequenced by different laboratories using diverse techniques, in order to increase sequencing depth and limit assay-specific biases. On the study overall, not on this receptor specifically: Naive subsets generally had larger estimated clonotype richness than memory subsets did. Incomplete sequencing was indicated by rarefaction of sorted-subset datasets, despite the large sequencing depth. Compared with non-shared clonotypes, the clonotypes found in all four sorted-subset donors had higher generation probabilities. Sharing across a handful of donors was observed for approximately 5% of naive CD4, 3.5% of naive CD8, 2% to 2.5% of memory CD4, and roughly 0.4% of memory CD8 clonotypes. Because the study included only a small number of donors, the genetic and exposure-history diversity represented was limited. Sampling was restricted to blood, and TCR repertoires in tissues likely differ from the TCR repertoires found in blood. Based on pairwise subsampling, the degree of clonotype sharing among donors was expected to be affected by sequencing depth.

Using the deep immunoSEQ assay, multiplex PCR amplified TCR CDR3 regions from genomic DNA. For each cell subset, the extracted genomic DNA was distributed evenly across all wells of several immunoSEQ 96-well plates, and each plate served as one replicate. For sorted subsets, about 0.2 ug genomic DNA, equal to about 30,000 T cell genomes, was loaded into each replicate PCR. Purified libraries were quantified with a Qubit 3.0 fluorometer, sized on a Bioanalyzer 2100, and re-quantified with the KAPA Library Quantification kit. Every immunoSEQ 96-well plate was sequenced on a separate single-read 150-cycle Illumina NextSeq 550 flow cell. As for the original processing: Because the immunoSEQ output included only junctional sequences and no quality scores, the filtering could not be the same as the filtering used for full-length reads. To assign V/J genes and CDR3, sequences were annotated against IMGT germline references using PyIR, a Python wrapper for IgBLAST v1.9. Reads were removed for weak V/J assignments (E-value above 1e-6), missing CDR3, stop codons, out-of-frame junctions, or ambiguous translated residues. A V3J clonotype was defined by an identical inferred V gene, J gene, and CDR3 amino acid sequence. To compute the percentage overlap between repertoires, the number of shared unique clonotypes was divided by the size of the smaller repertoire. RTK rarefaction, the Chao1 estimator, and Recon v2.1 estimates of unobserved clonotypes were used to assess repertoire richness. For all TCRbeta clonotypes obtained by the gDNA method from a handful of donors, generation probabilities were computed with OLGA. TCRdb carries this immuneACCESS record with in-frame sequences only. Its versions omit some clonotypes, under half of them owing to an unresolved V gene in the studies checked, with the rest unexplained. V and J calls and clone size are as listed in that table; D and trimming were resolved from the DNA. Counted in this sample were roughly 410,000 clones; approximately 97% of them appeared once. The ten most abundant clones make up more than 0.3% of the sample.

As for this clone: The target of this receptor is not known. Per-nucleotide qualities are absent, and no much larger clonotype sits a single base away.

The donors were healthy, HIV-negative adults with no recently reported acute infections or vaccinations. Every donor was a Caucasian adult residing in Nashville, Tennessee, USA. CD8 memory samples combined magnetically selected CD45RO+ cells with CCR7-negative CD45RA+ effector memory (TemRA) cells. Blood was collected by leukapheresis, and PBMCs were isolated by Ficoll-Histopaque density gradient centrifugation and then cryopreserved in liquid nitrogen vapor phase. Purity and quantity of every magnetically sorted T cell population were checked by analytical flow cytometry. Each sorted fraction had its genomic DNA isolated and then quantified by UV absorbance on a Nanodrop 2000c. The CDR3 measures 13 amino acids from cysteine to phenylalanine. Solely the CDR3 DNA is kept, with 39 bases framed from the first base. The V end loses 2 bases and the J end loses 6 bases, and a stretch of 10 bases separates them. Reading the germline V gene gives CDR1 MNHEY and CDR2 SVGAGI.

Sequenced: memory CD8+ T cells sorted from blood. Reading the label with the study, this specimen's cell subset or site is: CD45RO+ cells pooled with CCR7-negative TemRA cells. This clonotype was sampled from a man aged 30 to 45 in good health. The sequence joins TRBV6-5 to TRBJ1-2; the D gene is possibly TRBD1, with 5 bases matching. In nucleotides, the sequence is TGTGCCAGCAGTTACGGACGGGGGGATGGCTACACCTTC. This is translated as CASSYGRGDGYTF.